The 7 T cell receptor beta chains below all came from one sample that was sequenced in a study of human versus mouse CDR3 diversity and MHC coevolution. Assay: immunoSEQ multiplex PCR; the TCRdb copy retains only in-frame clones and omits some. The sample records about 60,000 clones, roughly 94% being singletons. Sequencing input: naive CD4+ T cells from blood. Described subset: CD45RO-negative CD62L-positive naive CD4 T cells. These receptors were collected from a person between 55 and 69 years old in good health.

The chain is built from TRBV2 and TRBJ1-5; unclear D gene. This CDR3 contains 16 residues. Germline lookup yields CDR1 SNHLY and CDR2 FYNNEI. V lost 2 bases to trimming and J lost 4 bases, with 15 bases between them. The CDR3 loop is CASSESKSPGNQPQHF. The CDR3 region has the DNA TGTGCCAGCAGTGAAAGTAAGTCTCCGGGGAATCAGCCCCAGCATTTT.

The chain combines TRBV7-9 with TRBJ2-1; 8 bases are a match to TRBD2. V dropped 7 bases and J dropped 4; count of bases not matched to a gene: 15. The CDR3 covers 17 residues. The germline gives CDR1 SEHNR, CDR2 FQNEAQ (reference sequence). CDR3 protein: CASTFSTVAGTYNEQFF. The CDR3 region has the DNA TGTGCCAGCACCTTTTCCACTGTAGCGGGAACTTACAATGAGCAGTTCTTC.

The CDR3, as DNA: TGTGCCAGCTCACCCCAGCCTACAGGGCCGACGGGGGGCTACACCTTC. Its protein is CASSPQPTGPTGGYTF. The gene calls are TRBV18 and TRBJ1-2; D possibly corresponds to TRBD1 (6 bases). The V gene lost 3 bases and the J gene lost 8 bases, with 22 bases spanning the gap. The CDR3 length is 16 residues. Germline-derived CDR1 and CDR2 are KGHSH and LQKENI.

The chain is built from TRBV27 and TRBJ2-7; possible D gene TRBD1, 6 bases. The CDR3 extends over 14 amino acids. Trimming removed 4 bases at V and 2 bases at J, with 12 bases between. Germline-derived CDR1 and CDR2 are MNHEY and SMNVEV (reference sequence). CDR3 region: CASSSKTGAYEQYF. The CDR3 nucleotides read TGTGCCAGCAGTTCCAAGACAGGAGCCTACGAGCAGTACTTC.

In this sample, this clone turned up once. The rearrangement links TRBV5-6 to TRBJ2-1; 12 positions match TRBD2. Germline CDR1 is SGHDT and CDR2 is YYEEEE. The V and J ends lost 7 bases and 8 bases, in that order; junction bases with no gene match: 16. The CDR3 is made up of 17 amino acids. This CDR3 is CASSRPVLAGGRDEQFF. DNA of the CDR3: TGTGCCAGCTCACGACCTGTTCTAGCGGGAGGGCGCGATGAGCAGTTCTTC.

The V and J genes are TRBV29-1 and TRBJ1-2; TRBD1 aligns across 7 bases. Germline CDR1 SQVTM, CDR2 ANQGSEA. The CDR3 sequence is 15 residues long. V dropped 6 bases and J dropped 1; count of bases not matched to a gene: 11. Here the CDR3 DNA reads TGCAGCGTCGCCCAAGACAGGGCTAGTAACTATGGCTACACCTTC. Encoded protein: CSVAQDRASNYGYTF.

With respect to this clone: A read error may produce the germline difference seen at one junction end. The chain uses TRBV30 and TRBJ2-2; 11 bases fit TRBD2. CDR3 length: 16 residues. CDR1 and CDR2 from the germline V gene are GTSNPN and SVGIG (reference sequence). The CDR3 is CAWSRLAGGGTGELVF. The CDR3 DNA is TGTGCCTGGAGCAGGCTAGCGGGAGGAGGGACCGGGGAGCTGGTTTTT.